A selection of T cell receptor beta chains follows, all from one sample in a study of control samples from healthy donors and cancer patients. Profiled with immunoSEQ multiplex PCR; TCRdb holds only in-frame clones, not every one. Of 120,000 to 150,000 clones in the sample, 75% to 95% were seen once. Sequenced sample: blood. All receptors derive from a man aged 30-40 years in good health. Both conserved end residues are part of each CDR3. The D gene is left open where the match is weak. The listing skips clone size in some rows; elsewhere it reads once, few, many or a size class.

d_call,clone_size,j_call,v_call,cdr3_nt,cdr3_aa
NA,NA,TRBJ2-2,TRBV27,TGTGCCAGCATAGGTTACCCGAACACCGGGGAGCTGTTTTTT,CASIGYPNTGELFF
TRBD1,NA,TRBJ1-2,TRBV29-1,TGCAGCGTTCCACTTGACAGGGATAACTATGGCTACACCTTC,CSVPLDRDNYGYTF
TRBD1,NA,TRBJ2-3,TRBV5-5,TGTGCCAGCAGCCCCACCCGGGACAGACGCACAGATACGCAGTATTTT,CASSPTRDRRTDTQYF
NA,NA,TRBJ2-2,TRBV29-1,TGCAGCGTTTTCACACCCTCGGGCGGGGAGCTGTTTTTT,CSVFTPSGGELFF
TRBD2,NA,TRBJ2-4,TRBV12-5,TGTGCTAGTTCGGCGGGGGGTCAAAACATTCAGTACTTC,CASSAGGQNIQYF
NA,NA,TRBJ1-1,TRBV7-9,TGTGCCAGCAGCCCCCCCGGCGGGGTTAACACTGAAGCTTTCTTT,CASSPPGGVNTEAFF
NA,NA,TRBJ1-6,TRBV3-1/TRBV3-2,TGTGCCAGCAGCCAAGGACAGCCCTATAATTCACCCCTCCACTTT,CASSQGQPYNSPLHF
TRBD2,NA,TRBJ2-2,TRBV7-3,TGTGCCAGCAGCCGTCTCTCAAGCGGGGGGTTAACCGGGGAGCTGTTTTTT,CASSRLSSGGLTGELFF
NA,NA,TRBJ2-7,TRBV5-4,TGTGCCAGCAGCTTGGTCGACGGGGCCGCCGAGCAGTACTTC,CASSLVDGAAEQYF
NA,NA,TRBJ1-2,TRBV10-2,TGCGCCAGCAGTGAGTCAAGGTTATCTAACTATGGCTACACCTTC,CASSESRLSNYGYTF
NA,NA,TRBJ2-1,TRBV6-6,TGTGCCAGCAGTTCGGGCGGGAATGAGCAGTTCTTC,CASSSGGNEQFF
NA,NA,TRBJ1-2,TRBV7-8,TGTGCCAGCAGCTCTACTGCGGGGGGGTCCCATGGCTACACCTTC,CASSSTAGGSHGYTF
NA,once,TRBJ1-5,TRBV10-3,TGTGCCATCAGTGAGATGGAGGGCACGGGGGATCAGCCCCAGCATTTT,CAISEMEGTGDQPQHF
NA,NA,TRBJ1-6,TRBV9,TGTGCCAGCAGCGGATTACAGGTGGCTCCCCTCCACTTT,CASSGLQVAPLHF
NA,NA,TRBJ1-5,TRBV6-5,TGTGCCAGCAGTTATTCGGCGGAATATAGCAATCAGTCCCAGCATTTT,CASSYSAEYSNQSQHF
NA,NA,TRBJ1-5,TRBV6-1,TGTGCCAGCAGTGAAGTGGATGGGAATAGCAATCAGCCCCAGCATTTT,CASSEVDGNSNQPQHF
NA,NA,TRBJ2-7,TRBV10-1,TGCGCCAGCAGTGAGTCGGGCACATACGAGCAGTACTTC,CASSESGTYEQYF
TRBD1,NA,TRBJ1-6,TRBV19,TGTGCCAGTAGTACAGGACAGGGGGCAAGGTCACCCCTCCACTTT,CASSTGQGARSPLHF
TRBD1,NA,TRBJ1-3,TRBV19,TGTGCCAGTAGTATTTCAGGGGGCTACGGAAACACCATATATTTT,CASSISGGYGNTIYF
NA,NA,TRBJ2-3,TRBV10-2,TGCGCCAGCACACCCCTTAAAGCCCCCACAGATACGCAGTATTTT,CASTPLKAPTDTQYF
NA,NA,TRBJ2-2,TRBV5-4,TGTGCCAGCAGCTTTGCCCGTACGAACACCGGGGAGCTGTTTTTT,CASSFARTNTGELFF
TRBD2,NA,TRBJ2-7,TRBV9,TGTGCCAGCAGCGTAGAAGGCGGGGGGACCTACGAGCAGTACTTC,CASSVEGGGTYEQYF
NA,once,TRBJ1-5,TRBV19,TGTGCCAGTAGTATAGCCTCGGGGGGGAATCAGCCCCAGCATTTT,CASSIASGGNQPQHF
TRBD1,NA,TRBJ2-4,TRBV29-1,TGCAGCGTTGGTGACAGGGGGCAAGTGAACATTCAGTACTTC,CSVGDRGQVNIQYF
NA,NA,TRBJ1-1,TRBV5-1,TGCGCCAGCAGCTTGGCCGTCTTGGGGACCACTGAAGCTTTCTTT,CASSLAVLGTTEAFF
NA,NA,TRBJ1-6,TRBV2,TGTGCCAGCAGTAGTATGCAGGGACCTAATTCACCCCTCCACTTT,CASSSMQGPNSPLHF
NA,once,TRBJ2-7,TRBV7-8,TGTGCCAGCAGCTTAGCGCGTAGTCAGGGGCACGAGCAGTACTTC,CASSLARSQGHEQYF
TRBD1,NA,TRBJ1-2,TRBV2,TGTGCCAGCGGGGACAGGGGAGGGCATGGCTACACCTTC,CASGDRGGHGYTF
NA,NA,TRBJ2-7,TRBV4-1,TGCGCCAGCAGCCAAGAAGGAGGGAGCGAGCAGTACTTC,CASSQEGGSEQYF